The 27 T cell receptor beta chains in this list originate from one sample, sequenced in a study of blood T cell repertoires in COVID-19 (dated by TCRdb to the early 2020s). The library was made by the immunoSEQ multiplex PCR assay. Drawn from immuneACCESS, this table holds only the in-frame rearrangements with V and J called that TCRdb kept. Clones are partly lost; checked studies trace under half to an unresolved V gene and leave the rest unexplained. Within this sample are 200,000 to 250,000 clones, with about 83% of them counted one time only. The leading ten clones occupy 4.8% of the sample. Sequencing was carried out using PBMCs or T cells enriched from blood (not recorded which). The receptors come from a woman in her forties or fifties who had been exposed to COVID-19.

The chain uses TRBV5-4 and TRBJ2-3; 9 nucleotides align to TRBD1. Per the germline V gene, CDR1 is SGHNT and CDR2 is YYREEE (reference sequence). The V and J ends lost 4 bases and 5 bases, in that order; junction bases with no gene match: 8. The CDR3 totals 15 residues. The CDR3 reads CASSDLQGARDTQYF. The CDR3 DNA is TGTGCCAGCAGCGACCTACAGGGGGCAAGAGATACGCAGTATTTT.

This clone was recorded only once. J is TRBJ1-2 and V is TRBV11-2; 8 bases line up with TRBD1. Germline trimming cut 5 bases from V and 8 bases from J; bases unmatched to any gene: 7. CDR1 is SGHAT, CDR2 FQNNGV, per germline. The CDR3 sequence is 13 residues long. In nucleotides, the CDR3 is TGTGCCAGCAGCGTACAGGGGGTGCGGGGCTACACCTTC. Translating gives CASSVQGVRGYTF.

The chain combines TRBV6-5 with TRBJ1-2; D unclear. CDR3 length: 12 residues. V lost 8 bases to trimming and J lost 13 bases, with 20 bases between them. The V gene's germline CDR1 is MNHEY and CDR2 SVGAGI. Written as DNA, the CDR3 is TGTGCCAGCGCATCACCTAGGGAGGTTTGCACCTTC. Its translation: CASASPREVCTF.

V usage is TRBV21-1 and J usage is TRBJ2-1; the D segment call TRBD2 is taken from the table without a DNA check. TRBV21-1 is a pseudogene locus. The length of the CDR3 is 17 residues. The CDR3 here is CASSKAWRGPPYNEQFF. The CDR3, as DNA: TGTGCCAGCAGCAAAGCGTGGCGGGGCCCGCCCTACAATGAGCAGTTCTTC.

The genes are TRBV6-2 or TRBV6-3 and TRBJ2-1; TRBD1 matches 8 bases. Germline CDR1 and CDR2: MNHEY and SVGEGT. After removal of 0 bases from V and 2 bases from J, the junction contained 9 bases not matched to a gene. The CDR3 contains 18 residues. This chain's CDR3 is CASSYSTNTGGTYNEQFF. The DNA for the CDR3 is TGTGCCAGCAGTTACTCCACTAACACAGGGGGTACCTACAATGAGCAGTTCTTC.

CDR3 bases: TGTGCCAGCAGCTTAAACGGACAGACCTACGAGCAGTACTTC. This gives the protein CASSLNGQTYEQYF. The rearrangement uses TRBV11-3 and TRBJ2-7; the D gene is possibly TRBD1 (6 bases). Germline V lookup: CDR1 SGHNT, CDR2 YENEEA. The V gene lost 2 bases and the J gene lost 2 bases, with 10 bases spanning the gap. The CDR3 extends over 14 amino acids.

V is TRBV19 and J is TRBJ2-3; maybe TRBD2 (5 bases). V was pared by 0 bases and J by 4 bases, with 11 bases between. Germline-derived CDR1 and CDR2 are LNHDA and SQIVND (reference sequence). This CDR3 is built from 15 residues. Here the CDR3 reads CASSIELGRADTQYF. CDR3 DNA: TGTGCCAGTAGTATAGAACTAGGAAGGGCAGATACGCAGTATTTT. Looking up the rest from reference TRBV19 and TRBJ2-3 gives the full variable domain: DGGITQSPKYLFRKEGQNVTLSCEQNLNHDAMYWYRQDPGQGLRLIYYSQIVNDFQKGDIAEGYSVSREKKESFPLTVTSAQKNPTAFYLCASSIELGRADTQYFGPGTRLTVL.

The V and J genes are TRBV2 and TRBJ1-5, with TRBD1 identical over 7 bases. Germline assignment: CDR1 SNHLY and CDR2 FYNNEI. J gave up 6 bases and V 4 bases, and 9 bases lay outside the gene matches. CDR3 length: 15 residues. CDR3 sequence reads: CASSGRGGGGQPQHF. The DNA of the CDR3 is TGTGCCAGCAGTGGGAGAGGGGGCGGCGGTCAGCCCCAGCATTTT.

The chain has TRBV11-1 and TRBJ1-1, with D maybe TRBD1 (5 bases). The germline V gene encodes CDR1 SGHAT and CDR2 FQDESV (reference sequence). Trimming took off 5 bases at V and 10 bases at J, with 17 bases between the two ends. This CDR3 has 13 residues. Here the CDR3 DNA reads TGTGCCAGCAGCACCAACCCAGGGAATGGAGCTTTCTTT. Protein sequence: CASSTNPGNGAFF.

The rearrangement joins TRBV27 to TRBJ2-5; 7 bases line up with TRBD1. Germline V gene data show CDR1 as MNHEY and CDR2 as SMNVEV (reference sequence). The trim removed 6 bases at V and 4 bases at J, leaving 14 bases unmatched. The CDR3 consists of 16 residues. CDR3 nucleotides: TGTGCCAGCAGCTATTCAGGGGGATGGGTGGGAGAGACCCAGTACTTC. It translates to CASSYSGGWVGETQYF.

A single count supports this clone. This chain connects TRBV6-2 or TRBV6-3 to TRBJ1-2; no reliable D call. The CDR3 sequence is 14 residues long. Trimming cost V 5 bases and J 4 bases, with 14 bases left between them. The germline V gene encodes CDR1 MNHEY and CDR2 SVGEGT. The CDR3 reads CASSPSGPLYGYTF. The CDR3 nucleotides are TGTGCCAGCAGTCCCTCTGGCCCTCTCTATGGCTACACCTTC.

The chain recombines TRBV19 with TRBJ2-2, with 7 bases identical to TRBD2. Per germline, CDR1 LNHDA and CDR2 SQIVND (reference sequence). V gave up 5 bases and J gave up 7 bases; unmatched junction bases: 4. CDR3 size: 13 residues. The CDR3: CASSPAGLGELFF. In DNA, the CDR3 is TGTGCCAGTAGTCCAGCGGGGCTCGGGGAGCTGTTTTTT.

The rearrangement links TRBV5-6 to TRBJ1-2; TRBD1 agrees at 9 bases. CDR1 SGHDT and CDR2 YYEEEE come from the germline V gene. With V trimmed by 1 base and J by 4 bases, 5 bases remained unmatched. The CDR3 runs 15 residues. DNA for the CDR3: TGTGCCAGCAGCTTGAGGGGGACAGGGACCTATGGCTACACCTTC. Translating it yields CASSLRGTGTYGYTF. Drawing the rest from reference TRBV5-6 and TRBJ1-2, the complete variable domain is DAGVTQSPTHLIKTRGQQVTLRCSPKSGHDTVSWYQQALGQGPQFIFQYYEEEERQRGNFPDRFSGHQFPNYSSELNVNALLLGDSALYLCASSLRGTGTYGYTFGSGTRLTVV.

This chain links TRBV30 with TRBJ2-5, with TRBD2 matching over 14 bases. The length of the CDR3 is 16 residues. Germline V gene data show CDR1 as GTSNPN and CDR2 as SVGIG (reference sequence). V lost 7 bases, J lost 3 bases, and 10 bases stayed unmatched. The CDR3 region is CASRLAGGRSEETQYF. CDR3 nucleotide sequence: TGTGCCTCCAGACTAGCGGGGGGGCGTTCCGAAGAGACCCAGTACTTC.

The chain carries TRBV10-1 and TRBJ2-3, with TRBD2 matching 7 bases. The CDR3 spans 16 residues. CDR1 is WNHNN, CDR2 SYGVQD, per germline (reference sequence). V was pared by 2 bases and J by 6 bases, with 11 bases of the junction left unmatched. DNA for the CDR3: TGCGCCAGCAGTGAGGGGGTCGAGCGGGGAGTGGATACGCAGTATTTT. Translated: CASSEGVERGVDTQYF.

The chain couples TRBV7-2 to TRBJ2-2; TRBD2 might be the D (6 bases). Germline V gene data show CDR1 as SGHTA and CDR2 as FQGNSA. The CDR3 spans 16 residues. Between the trimmed V and J ends, which lost 2 bases and 4 bases, there was a span of 14 bases. The CDR3: CASSLSGGGGTGELFF. CDR3 in DNA: TGTGCCAGCAGCTTATCCGGGGGTGGTGGCACCGGGGAGCTGTTTTTT.

This clone was found a few times. This chain joins TRBV5-6 and TRBJ1-4; 8 bases fit TRBD1. CDR3 length equals 14 residues. Germline CDR1 is SGHDT and CDR2 is YYEEEE. Trimming cost V 3 bases and J 6 bases; bases outside gene matches: 4. The DNA of the CDR3 is TGTGCCAGCAGCTCGATGACAGGGGATGAAAAACTGTTTTTT. Residues: CASSSMTGDEKLFF.

This sequence joins TRBV5-4 and TRBJ1-2; D gene uncertain. Germline-derived CDR1 and CDR2 are SGHNT and YYREEE (reference sequence). V was cut by 2 bases and J by 8 bases, with 13 bases left in between. The CDR3 is made up of 13 amino acids. CDR3 residues: CASSFGVGGGYTF. The CDR3 DNA is TGTGCCAGCAGCTTCGGGGTAGGCGGCGGCTACACCTTC.

The chain couples TRBV7-7 to TRBJ2-5; 7 bases match TRBD2. There are 14 residues in the CDR3. The germline V gene has CDR1 SSHAT and CDR2 FNYEAQ (reference sequence). The trim removed 5 bases at V and 2 bases at J, leaving 5 bases unmatched. CDR3 sequence reads: CASSPGGRQETQYF. The DNA of the CDR3 is TGTGCCAGCAGCCCGGGGGGTAGACAAGAGACCCAGTACTTC.

The table lists this clone with a count of one. The chain employs TRBV3-1 (or the pseudogene TRBV3-2) and TRBJ2-5; a possible D gene is TRBD2 (6 bases). Germline V gene sequence: CDR1 LGHDT, CDR2 YNNKEL (reference sequence). CDR3 length: 16 residues. V was shortened by 1 base and J by 3 bases, with 15 bases between the two germline ends. CDR3 DNA sequence: TGTGCCAGCAGCCAAGTCCTCTCGGGGGAAAAAGAGACCCAGTACTTC. Its translation: CASSQVLSGEKETQYF.

This clone was picked up a small number of times. This chain connects TRBV7-8 to TRBJ1-1, with TRBD1 identical over 7 bases. Germline V gene sequence: CDR1 SGHVS, CDR2 FQNEAQ. With 5 bases clipped from V and 7 bases from J, the junction kept 7 bases outside the gene matches. This CDR3 has 13 amino acids. The CDR3 DNA reads TGTGCCAGCAGCCGACAGGGAGGAGGTGAAGCTTTCTTT. This gives the protein CASSRQGGGEAFF.

The rearrangement uses TRBV4-1 and TRBJ2-3; D is unclear. Between the trimmed V and J ends, which lost 5 bases and 5 bases, there was a span of 14 bases. The CDR3 is 14 residues long. The germline V gene encodes CDR1 MGHRA and CDR2 YSYEKL. The CDR3 DNA is TGCGCCAGCAGCGGAGACCCCCACGGAGATACGCAGTATTTT. Translating it yields CASSGDPHGDTQYF.

This sequence joins TRBV19 and TRBJ2-7, with D possibly being TRBD2 (6 bases). Trimming left V 6 bases short and J 0 bases short, with 9 bases between. Germline assignment: CDR1 LNHDA and CDR2 SQIVND (reference sequence). The CDR3 runs 13 residues. Written as DNA, the CDR3 is TGTGCCAGTAGCGCGGGGAGCTCCTACGAGCAGTACTTC. Translating gives CASSAGSSYEQYF. Full variable domain (rest looked up from reference TRBV19 and TRBJ2-7): DGGITQSPKYLFRKEGQNVTLSCEQNLNHDAMYWYRQDPGQGLRLIYYSQIVNDFQKGDIAEGYSVSREKKESFPLTVTSAQKNPTAFYLCASSAGSSYEQYFGPGTRLTVT.

The V call is TRBV4-3, the J call TRBJ2-7, with D maybe TRBD1 (7 bases). Germline CDR1 and CDR2: LGHNA and YSLEER. The germline V and J ends were trimmed by 1 base and 1 base, with 8 bases remaining between them. The length of the CDR3 is 14 residues. CDR3 coding DNA: TGCGCCAGCAGCCAAGCAGGGGGGTCCTACGAGCAGTACTTC. Translation gives CASSQAGGSYEQYF.

Points on this clone: This CDR3 is also generated by other DNA sequences in the sample. The chain is built from TRBV18 and TRBJ1-1; 11 nucleotides match TRBD1. Trimming took 3 bases from V and 5 from J; bases not matched to a gene: 2. This CDR3 region has 14 residues. Germline V lookup: CDR1 KGHSH, CDR2 LQKENI. The CDR3 protein is CASSPGTGGTEAFF. For the CDR3, the DNA is TGTGCCAGCTCACCCGGGACAGGGGGAACTGAAGCTTTCTTT. Looking up the rest from reference TRBV18 and TRBJ1-1 gives the full variable domain: NAGVMQNPRHLVRRRGQEARLRCSPMKGHSHVYWYRQLPEEGLKFMVYLQKENIIDESGMPKERFSAEFPKEGPSILRIQQVVRGDSAAYFCASSPGTGGTEAFFGQGTRLTVV.

This chain uses TRBV5-4 with TRBJ1-1; D perhaps matches TRBD1 (6 bases). The germline gives CDR1 SGHNT, CDR2 YYREEE (reference sequence). The CDR3 is 14 amino acids. Trimming pared 4 bases from V and 6 bases from J, leaving 16 bases between. CDR3 protein: CASSVTGRLAEAFF. CDR3 nucleotide sequence: TGTGCCAGCAGCGTCACAGGGAGACTGGCTGAAGCTTTCTTT.

The chain combines TRBV9 with TRBJ1-4, with TRBD1 matching 8 bases. Per the germline V gene, CDR1 is SGDLS and CDR2 is YYNGEE. V lost 4 bases, J lost 5 bases, and 4 bases stayed unmatched. CDR3 length: 14 residues. The DNA of the CDR3 is TGTGCCAGCAGCCCAAGACAGGGGAATGAAAAACTGTTTTTT. Encoded protein: CASSPRQGNEKLFF.